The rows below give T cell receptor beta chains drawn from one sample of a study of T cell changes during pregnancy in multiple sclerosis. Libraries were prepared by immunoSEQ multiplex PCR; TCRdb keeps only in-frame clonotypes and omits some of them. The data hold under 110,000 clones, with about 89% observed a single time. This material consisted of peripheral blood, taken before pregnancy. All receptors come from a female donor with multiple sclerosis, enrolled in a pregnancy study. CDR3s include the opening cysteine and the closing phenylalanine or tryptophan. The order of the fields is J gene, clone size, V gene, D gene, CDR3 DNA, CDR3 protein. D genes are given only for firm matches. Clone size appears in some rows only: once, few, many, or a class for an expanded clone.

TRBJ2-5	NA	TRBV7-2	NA	TGTGCCAGCAGCTTAAGCTCCGCGGGTCAAGAGACCCAGTACTTC	CASSLSSAGQETQYF
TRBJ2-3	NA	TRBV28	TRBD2	TGTGCCAGCAGTTTCATCCAGCGGGAGGGCGGAGATACGCAGTATTTT	CASSFIQREGGDTQYF
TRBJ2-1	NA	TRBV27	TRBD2	TGTGCCAGCAGTTTGGGGCTAGCGGGTAGCTCCTACAATGAGCAGTTCTTC	CASSLGLAGSSYNEQFF
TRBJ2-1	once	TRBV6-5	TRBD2	TGTGCCAGCACGGAAAGCGGGGGGCTCGGTGAGCAGTTCTTC	CASTESGGLGEQFF
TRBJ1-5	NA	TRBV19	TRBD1	TGTGCCAGTAGTATTGGGACAGGAGGCAATCAGCCCCAGCATTTT	CASSIGTGGNQPQHF
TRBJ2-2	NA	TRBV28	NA	TGTGCCAGCAGTTTAACCCAGGGGATGCGCGGGGAGCTGTTTTTT	CASSLTQGMRGELFF
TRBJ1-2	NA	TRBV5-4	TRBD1	TGTGCCAGCAGCCTTGGACAGGGGAGGGACTATGGCTACACCTTC	CASSLGQGRDYGYTF
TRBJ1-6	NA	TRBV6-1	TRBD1	TGTGCCAGCAGTCCCATGGACAGGGGCAATTCACCCCTCCACTTT	CASSPMDRGNSPLHF
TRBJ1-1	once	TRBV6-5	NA	TGTGCCAGCAGTTACGGGGGCAGGGAAGCTTTCTTT	CASSYGGREAFF
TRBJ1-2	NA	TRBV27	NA	TGTGCCAGCAGTTTAAGGCCCGGACAGAACTATGGCTACACCTTC	CASSLRPGQNYGYTF
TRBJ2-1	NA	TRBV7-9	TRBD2	TGTGCCAGCAGCCCCCTTTCCGAACTAGCGGGAGTTGAGCAGTTCTTC	CASSPLSELAGVEQFF
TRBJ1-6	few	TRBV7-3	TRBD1	TGTGCCAGCAGCCGACAGGGCGGTTCACCCCTCCACTTT	CASSRQGGSPLHF
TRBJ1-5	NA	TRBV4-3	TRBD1	TGCGCCAGCAGCCGAACTAGACAGGGAGGCCAGCCCCAGCATTTT	CASSRTRQGGQPQHF
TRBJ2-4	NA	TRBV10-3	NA	TGTGCCATCAGTGAGGAGGGGGTAGCCAAAAACATTCAGTACTTC	CAISEEGVAKNIQYF
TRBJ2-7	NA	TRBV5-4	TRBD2	TGTGCCAGCAGCTCGACTAGCGGGGGGAAAATTCTACGAAAAACCTACGAGCAGTACTTC	CASSSTSGGKILRKTYEQYF
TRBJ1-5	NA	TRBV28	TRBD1	TGTGCCAGCACCAAACCGACAGGGAGCAATCAGCCCCAGCATTTT	CASTKPTGSNQPQHF
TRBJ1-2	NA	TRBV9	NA	TGTGCCAGCAGCGCCACACCTGACACGAGGACATCTAACTATGGCTACACCTTC	CASSATPDTRTSNYGYTF